These 26 T cell receptor beta chains were sequenced from one sample in a study of T cells in Graves' hyperthyroidism and ophthalmopathy. Amplified TCR beta CDR3 regions derived from RNA transcripts. HTBI primers were employed in a first-round RT-PCR of the TCR CDR3. TCRdb reanalysed the multiplex PCR reads using MiXCR and keeps one entry per CDR3 protein. The repertoire has about 710,000 distinct CDR3 sequences, around 17% of them found once; the top ten carry roughly 8%. Sequencing was performed on blood. The receptors originated from a man aged 18 to 29 with Graves' hyperthyroidism.

In this sample, this clonotype turned up many times. The chain is built from TRBV6-2 or TRBV6-3 and TRBJ1-5, with D perhaps TRBD1 (5 bases). The CDR3 consists of 14 residues. Trimming stripped 6 bases from V and 5 bases from J, with 14 bases between. CDR1 is MNHEY and CDR2 is SVGEGT in the germline V gene. CDR3 sequence: CASRVLDSYQPQHF. The CDR3 DNA sequence: TGTGCCAGCAGAGTCCTCGACAGTTATCAGCCCCAGCATTTT.

A word on this clonotype: Mismatch with germline at one junction end may stem from a read error. V usage is TRBV11-2 and J usage is TRBJ2-1, with D perhaps TRBD1 or TRBD2 (5 bases each). From germline, CDR1 is SGHAT and CDR2 FQNNGV. The CDR3 sequence is 16 residues long. The DNA for the CDR3 is TGCGCCAGCAGCCAAGTATGGGGGAGCTCCTACAATGAGCAGTTCTTC. Its protein is CASSQVWGSSYNEQFF.

Remarks on this clonotype: This may stem from a read error, because a much larger clone lies one nucleotide away. The chain is built from TRBV28 and TRBJ1-1; D remains ambiguous. The CDR3 runs to 13 residues. Per germline, CDR1 MDHEN and CDR2 SYDVKM. For the CDR3, the DNA is TGTGCCAGCAGTTTAGACCCGAACACTGAAGCTTCCTTT. Translating gives CASSLDPNTEASF.

This clonotype was found a few times. The V gene is TRBV11-2, the J gene TRBJ2-5; TRBD1 aligns across 7 bases. V lost 2 bases, J lost 5 bases, and 11 bases stayed unmatched. Germline V gene data show CDR1 as SGHAT and CDR2 as FQNNGV. This CDR3 has 16 amino acids. The CDR3 sequence is CASSLQAARGWETQYF. For the CDR3, the DNA is TGTGCCAGCAGCTTACAGGCGGCCAGGGGGTGGGAGACCCAGTACTTC.

This clonotype has a count of ten or more. This chain joins TRBV12-3 or TRBV12-4 and TRBJ1-1, with 7 bases fitting TRBD1. After removal of 7 bases from V and 0 bases from J, the junction contained 5 bases not matched to a gene. The CDR3 consists of 14 residues. CDR3 sequence reads: CASTPTGLNTEAFF. In nucleotides, the CDR3 is TGTGCCAGCACCCCGACAGGGCTGAACACTGAAGCTTTCTTT.

This clonotype was seen many times. The chain links TRBV20-1 to TRBJ2-1; the match to TRBD2 covers 8 bases. This CDR3 is built from 15 residues. V gave up 2 bases and J gave up 5 bases; unmatched junction bases: 8. CDR1 is DFQATT, CDR2 SNEGSKA, per germline (reference sequence). The CDR3 coding sequence is TGCAGTGCTAGATTAGACGGGAGGGGTAACAATGAGCAGTTCTTC. It translates to CSARLDGRGNNEQFF.

This clonotype was picked up many times. The chain employs TRBV28 and TRBJ1-1; TRBD1 might be the D (6 bases). V was shortened by 6 bases and J by 4 bases, with 15 bases between the two germline ends. There are 14 residues in the CDR3. The germline V gene encodes CDR1 MDHEN and CDR2 SYDVKM. The CDR3, as DNA: TGTGCCAGCAGCAGGACAGCTTATTTCACTGAAGCTTTCTTT. It encodes CASSRTAYFTEAFF. Based on the CDR3 plus reference TRBV28 and TRBJ1-1, the full variable domain is DVKVTQSSRYLVKRTGEKVFLECVQDMDHENMFWYRQDPGLGLRLIYFSYDVKMKEKGDIPEGYSVSREKKERFSLILESASTNQTSMYLCASSRTAYFTEAFFGQGTRLTVV.

The sample holds many counts of this clonotype. This rearrangement joins TRBV2 to TRBJ1-5, with a weak D call TRBD1 (6 bases). Germline assignment: CDR1 SNHLY and CDR2 FYNNEI. The CDR3 extends over 15 amino acids. Trimming cost V 3 bases and J 1 base, with 10 bases left between them. The CDR3 is CASSEGHFSNQPQHF. The CDR3 DNA is TGTGCCAGCAGTGAGGGACACTTCAGCAATCAGCCCCAGCATTTT. The entire variable domain, with the rest obtained from reference TRBV2 and TRBJ1-5, is as follows: EPEVTQTPSHQVTQMGQEVILRCVPISNHLYFYWYRQILGQKVEFLVSFYNNEISEKSEIFDDQFSVERPDGSNFTLKIRSTKLEDSAMYFCASSEGHFSNQPQHFGDGTRLSIL.

This clonotype appeared many times. This sequence joins TRBV20-1 and TRBJ1-3, with TRBD1 identical over 8 bases. After removal of 3 bases from V and 3 bases from J, the junction contained 7 bases not matched to a gene. There are 15 residues in the CDR3. Germline V gene sequence: CDR1 DFQATT, CDR2 SNEGSKA (reference sequence). The DNA for the CDR3 is TGCAGTGCTAGGGCAGGGGGCGGATATGGAAACACCATATATTTT. This translates into CSARAGGGYGNTIYF.

For the CDR3, the DNA is TGTGCCAGCAGTTCTTGGACAGGGGGCGGGTCCGGGGAGCTGTTTTTT. It specifies CASSSWTGGGSGELFF. This sequence joins TRBV27 and TRBJ2-2, with TRBD1 identical over 11 bases. The CDR3 is 16 amino acids. Looked up from germline, CDR1 is MNHEY and CDR2 is SMNVEV (reference sequence). The V gene end was trimmed by 4 bases and the J gene end by 6 bases; junction bases not matched to a gene: 7.

The chain carries TRBV11-2 and TRBJ2-5; 9 nucleotides agree with TRBD2. The CDR3 has 17 amino acids. The V gene end was trimmed by 4 bases and the J gene end by 5 bases; junction bases not matched to a gene: 14. Germline V CDR1 and CDR2: SGHAT, FQNNGV. Here the CDR3 reads CASSSESLAGVGETQYF. The DNA for the CDR3 is TGTGCCAGCAGCTCTGAGTCTTTAGCGGGAGTCGGCGAGACCCAGTACTTC.

This clonotype showed up just a few times. The J gene is TRBJ1-1, the V gene TRBV7-9; D not certain. The CDR3 loop spans 12 amino acids. V lost 0 bases to trimming and J lost 10 bases, with 9 bases between them. The germline gives CDR1 SEHNR, CDR2 FQNEAQ (reference sequence). CDR3 protein: CASSLARGGAFF. The DNA of the CDR3 is TGTGCCAGCAGCTTAGCGCGAGGCGGAGCTTTCTTT. Filled out from reference TRBV7-9 and TRBJ1-1, the complete variable domain reads DTGVSQNPRHKITKRGQNVTFRCDPISEHNRLYWYRQTLGQGPEFLTYFQNEAQLEKSRLLSDRFSAERPKGSFSTLEIQRTEQGDSAMYLCASSLARGGAFFGQGTRLTVV.

This clonotype was detected a few times. V is TRBV6-1 and J is TRBJ1-4; D gene ambiguous. Germline V gene data show CDR1 as MNHNS and CDR2 as SASEGT. Trimming cost V 4 bases and J 6 bases, with 18 bases left between them. The CDR3 has 16 residues. The CDR3 loop reads CASSAQPTLLHEKLFF. CDR3 nucleotide sequence: TGTGCCAGCAGTGCACAGCCGACCCTTCTGCATGAAAAACTGTTTTTT.

This clonotype was observed many times. The genes are TRBV6-1 and TRBJ1-5; D is uncertain. The CDR3 spans 14 residues. Germline values: CDR1 MNHNS, CDR2 SASEGT. V was trimmed by 3 bases and J by 3 bases, leaving 9 bases between them. CDR3 residues: CASSDGRNNQPQHF. The CDR3 DNA follows: TGTGCCAGCAGTGATGGCCGAAACAATCAGCCCCAGCATTTT.

This clonotype has a count of ten or more. The chain couples TRBV2 to TRBJ1-1; no definite D call. The germline gives CDR1 SNHLY, CDR2 FYNNEI. The V end lost 6 bases, the J end lost 6 bases, and 8 bases lay between the germline ends. This CDR3 has 11 residues. The CDR3 region has the DNA TGTGCCAGCAGCGTCGATTCTGAAGCTTTCTTT. This sequence encodes CASSVDSEAFF.

This chain links TRBV6-2 or TRBV6-3 with TRBJ2-3; D remains ambiguous. Trimming cost V 1 base and J 5 bases, with 7 bases left between them. The CDR3 is made up of 13 amino acids. The germline V gene encodes CDR1 MNHEY and CDR2 SVGEGT. The CDR3 DNA follows: TGTGCCAGCAGTTACTACTACATAGATACGCAGTATTTT. Residues: CASSYYYIDTQYF.

Of note for this clonotype: An end of the junction does not agree with germline; a read error may underlie this. The V gene is TRBV19, the J gene TRBJ2-3; no clear D. The germline V gene has CDR1 LNHDA and CDR2 SQIVND (reference sequence). This CDR3 has 13 residues. The CDR3 spells CASTGISTNTQYF. CDR3 bases: TGTGCCAGTACGGGTATTTCCACAAATACGCAGTATTTT.

This clonotype was seen more than once but under ten times. The rearrangement uses TRBV9 and TRBJ1-1; possible D gene TRBD1, 6 bases. Germline assignment: CDR1 SGDLS and CDR2 YYNGEE. Trimming pared 8 bases from V and 7 bases from J, leaving 15 bases between. This CDR3 region has 12 residues. The CDR3 DNA sequence: TGTGCCAGTAACCGTGAGACAGGTGAAGCTTTCTTT. Residues: CASNRETGEAFF. Using reference TRBV9 and TRBJ1-1 for the parts outside the CDR3, the full variable domain is DSGVTQTPKHLITATGQRVTLRCSPRSGDLSVYWYQQSLDQGLQFLIQYYNGEERAKGNILERFSAQQFPDLHSELNLSSLELGDSALYFCASNRETGEAFFGQGTRLTVV.

This clonotype was detected ten times or more. CDR3 loop: CASSSPGSTYEQYF. In DNA form, the CDR3 reads TGTGCCAGCAGCTCTCCCGGGAGCACCTACGAGCAGTACTTC. The chain joins TRBV28 to TRBJ2-7; D might be TRBD2 (6 bases). CDR3 length: 14 residues. V was cut by 6 bases and J by 2 bases, with 14 bases left in between. Germline CDR1 and CDR2: MDHEN and SYDVKM.

The CDR3 DNA follows: TGCAGCGTTGACCCACCGGGGAGAACCGGCACAGATACGCAGTATTTT. Translated: CSVDPPGRTGTDTQYF. The chain combines TRBV29-1 with TRBJ2-3, with D possibly matching TRBD2 (5 bases). This CDR3 has 16 amino acids. V dropped 3 bases and J dropped 1 base, with 17 bases sitting between them. Germline CDR1 is SQVTM and CDR2 is ANQGSEA.

This clonotype appeared many times. V gene TRBV6-2 or TRBV6-3 combines with J gene TRBJ2-7; 14 nucleotides line up with TRBD2. The CDR3 is 17 amino acids. The germline V gene has CDR1 MNHEY and CDR2 SVGEGT. V shed 5 bases and J 7 bases; nucleotides not matched to a gene: 13. The CDR3 nucleotides read TGTGCCAGCAGTCTTGCGCCGGGACTAGCGGGAGTTAGAGAGCAGTACTTC. Its protein is CASSLAPGLAGVREQYF.

The rearrangement uses TRBV6-1 and TRBJ2-1, with D hard to call. The CDR3 is 11 residues long. The V end lost 6 bases, the J end lost 7 bases, and 7 bases lay between the germline ends. The germline V gene has CDR1 MNHNS and CDR2 SASEGT. As DNA, the CDR3 is TGTGCCAGCAGGACCTCTAATGAGCAGTTCTTC. Protein: CASRTSNEQFF.

The chain's CDR3 is CASSSIGVQSYGYTF. The CDR3 DNA sequence: TGTGCCAGCAGTTCCATCGGGGTGCAAAGCTATGGCTACACCTTC. J is TRBJ1-2 and V is TRBV12-3 or TRBV12-4; D not resolved. The V and J ends lost 4 bases and 4 bases respectively, with 16 bases between them. The CDR3 extends over 15 amino acids.

The chain uses TRBV7-8 and TRBJ2-5, with TRBD2 matching over 7 bases. The CDR3 runs 15 residues. Germline V lookup: CDR1 SGHVS, CDR2 FQNEAQ. J lost 1 base, V lost 5 bases, and 7 bases had no gene match. The CDR3: CASSTPRLAQETQYF. In DNA form, the CDR3 reads TGTGCCAGCAGCACTCCAAGACTAGCCCAAGAGACCCAGTACTTC.

This chain uses TRBV4-1 with TRBJ2-7; the D is unclear. V was trimmed by 7 bases and J by 5 bases, leaving 24 bases between them. Germline V gene sequence: CDR1 MGHRA, CDR2 YSYEKL. The CDR3 is made up of 16 amino acids. The CDR3, as DNA: TGCGCCAGCACCTCCCTCCTGGTGACAAACTTAAACGAGCAGTACTTC. The encoded protein is CASTSLLVTNLNEQYF.

The rearrangement uses TRBV28 and TRBJ1-5, with D possibly being TRBD1 (5 bases). The CDR3 extends over 13 amino acids. Germline V gene data show CDR1 as MDHEN and CDR2 as SYDVKM. Trimming removed 7 bases at V and 3 bases at J, with 10 bases between. The CDR3 nucleotides read TGTGCCAGCAAGGGACGGGCCAATCAGCCCCAGCATTTT. Its protein product is CASKGRANQPQHF.